What follows are 17 T cell receptor beta chains derived from one specimen sequenced in a study of OX40 agonist ivuxolimab in advanced cancers. TCRdb's table, derived via immunoSEQ multiplex PCR, lists solely in-frame clones and lacks some. In the table there are under 85,000 clones, approximately 87% of which are singletons. Sample: CD4+ or CD8+ T cells sorted from blood, taken in a trial of the OX40 agonist ivuxolimab. The receptors come from an adult with an advanced solid tumor such as melanoma, head and neck, liver or kidney cancer.

A note on this clone: The same CDR3 also results from other DNA sequences found in this sample. CDR3 nucleotides: TGTGCCAGCTCATTGCGGGGGGATGAAGCTTTCTTT. This encodes CASSLRGDEAFF. The gene calls are TRBV2 and TRBJ1-1; perhaps TRBD1 as D (5 bases). V lost 8 bases, J lost 7 bases, and 14 bases lay in between. Per germline, CDR1 SNHLY and CDR2 FYNNEI. CDR3 size: 12 residues.

The chain joins TRBV15 to TRBJ2-5; D gene uncertain. Trimming left V 0 bases short and J 5 bases short, with 13 bases between. The CDR3 runs to 15 residues. Germline CDR1 LNHNV, CDR2 YYDKDF (reference sequence). CDR3 in DNA: TGTGCCACCAGCAGAGATGCCGGACCTGGGGAGACCCAGTACTTC. Amino acid sequence: CATSRDAGPGETQYF.

The chain uses TRBV7-6 and TRBJ2-1, with 13 bases identical to TRBD2. The CDR3 runs 15 residues. V lost 4 bases, J lost 7 bases, and 4 bases stayed unmatched. Germline CDR1 and CDR2: SGHVS and FNYEAQ. In DNA form, the CDR3 reads TGTGCCAGCAGCTACGGACTAGCGGGGGTTAATGAGCAGTTCTTC. The encoded protein is CASSYGLAGVNEQFF.

CDR3 protein: CASSLGTGIYAYEQYF. The DNA of the CDR3 is TGTGCCAGCAGCTTGGGAACAGGGATTTACGCCTACGAGCAGTACTTC. J is TRBJ2-7 and V is TRBV5-4; weak D call: TRBD1 (6 bases). There are 16 residues in the CDR3. CDR1 SGHNT and CDR2 YYREEE come from the germline V gene (reference sequence). The V end was cut by 0 bases, the J end by 2 bases, with 15 bases between.

The rearrangement joins TRBV4-3 to TRBJ1-4; unclear D gene. Trimming took 3 bases from V and 7 from J, leaving 15 bases between them. Germline V CDR1 and CDR2: LGHNA, YSLEER. This CDR3 contains 15 residues. CDR3 amino acids: CASSHLGEYGEKLFF. Here the CDR3 DNA reads TGCGCCAGCAGCCACCTAGGAGAGTACGGTGAAAAACTGTTTTTT.

The chain uses TRBV9 and TRBJ2-6; D is undetermined. Germline CDR1 SGDLS, CDR2 YYNGEE. Trimming removed 0 bases at V and 1 base at J, with 20 bases between. The CDR3 has 20 residues. CDR3 sequence reads: CASSVGQTGRLYSGANVLTF. The CDR3 DNA reads as TGTGCCAGCAGCGTAGGGCAGACCGGCAGGCTTTATTCTGGGGCCAACGTCCTGACTTTC. Filled out from reference TRBV9 and TRBJ2-6, the complete variable domain reads DSGVTQTPKHLITATGQRVTLRCSPRSGDLSVYWYQQSLDQGLQFLIQYYNGEERAKGNILERFSAQQFPDLHSELNLSSLELGDSALYFCASSVGQTGRLYSGANVLTFGAGSRLTVL.

The V and J genes are TRBV14 and TRBJ1-1; D is unresolved. This CDR3 contains 11 residues. V shed 0 bases and J shed 10 bases, with 6 bases lying between them. Germline CDR1 SGHDN, CDR2 FVKESK. The CDR3 DNA sequence: TGTGCCAGCAGCCAAGAGGGAGGAGCTTTCTTT. Translated, it gives CASSQEGGAFF. Combining the CDR3 with reference TRBV14 and TRBJ1-1 gives the whole variable domain EAGVTQFPSHSVIEKGQTVTLRCDPISGHDNLYWYRRVMGKEIKFLLHFVKESKQDESGMPNNRFLAERTGGTYSTLKVQPAELEDSGVYFCASSQEGGAFFGQGTRLTVV.

The J gene is TRBJ1-2, the V gene TRBV28; 10 bases agree with TRBD1. Germline lookup yields CDR1 MDHEN and CDR2 SYDVKM. This CDR3 has 14 residues. Germline trimming cut 5 bases from V and 9 bases from J; bases unmatched to any gene: 9. The CDR3 DNA sequence: TGTGCCAGCAGTCCCTTTGACAGGGGGCTGAGCTACACCTTC. Its protein product is CASSPFDRGLSYTF.

The chain combines TRBV10-3 with TRBJ1-5, with D unclear. Deletions cut 5 bases from V and 0 bases from J, with 11 bases between. CDR1 is ENHRY and CDR2 is SYGVKD in the germline V gene. The CDR3 is 15 residues long. Written as DNA, the CDR3 is TGTGCCATCAGTCCTCGGGGAGATAGCAATCAGCCCCAGCATTTT. Protein: CAISPRGDSNQPQHF.

The chain recombines TRBV5-1 with TRBJ1-4; D is unclear. Trimming left V 4 bases short and J 0 bases short, with 10 bases between. Germline V gene lookup returns CDR1 SGHRS and CDR2 YFSETQ. CDR3 length: 15 residues. This CDR3 reads CASSLRLATNEKLFF. CDR3 DNA sequence: TGCGCCAGCAGCCTGAGGCTTGCAACTAATGAAAAACTGTTTTTT.

The V gene is TRBV18, the J gene TRBJ1-1; D is perhaps TRBD1 (5 bases). From germline, CDR1 is KGHSH and CDR2 LQKENI. The V gene lost 6 bases and the J gene lost 7 bases, with 15 bases spanning the gap. The CDR3 extends over 13 amino acids. CDR3 nucleotides: TGTGCCAGCTCCCCCGACAGTGCAAATGAAGCTTTCTTT. Translated, it gives CASSPDSANEAFF.

The rearrangement links TRBV5-1 to TRBJ1-4, with TRBD1 matching over 8 bases. V gave up 4 bases and J gave up 8 bases; unmatched junction bases: 10. This CDR3 has 15 residues. CDR1 SGHRS and CDR2 YFSETQ come from the germline V gene. The CDR3 loop is CASSGMTGVGEKLFF. In DNA, the CDR3 is TGCGCCAGCAGCGGGATGACAGGGGTGGGCGAAAAACTGTTTTTT.

This clone was counted a single time. The chain has TRBV5-1 and TRBJ2-1; possibly TRBD2 for D (6 bases). The CDR3 runs to 14 residues. Germline V gene sequence: CDR1 SGHRS, CDR2 YFSETQ. V shed 4 bases and J shed 4 bases, with 12 bases lying between them. The CDR3 DNA reads as TGCGCCAGCAGCCCCTCGGGGGAATACAATGAGCAGTTCTTC. It is translated as CASSPSGEYNEQFF.

This chain connects TRBV6-5 to TRBJ1-4, with 9 bases matching TRBD1. CDR1 is MNHEY and CDR2 is SVGAGI in the germline V gene. With 6 bases clipped from V and 5 bases from J, the junction kept 4 bases outside the gene matches. This CDR3 has 14 residues. CDR3: CASSPGQGNEKLFF. CDR3 in DNA: TGTGCCAGCAGCCCGGGACAGGGAAATGAAAAACTGTTTTTT.

The V gene is TRBV6-5, the J gene TRBJ1-6; perhaps TRBD1 as D (5 bases). CDR3 length equals 12 residues. V was pared by 4 bases and J by 8 bases, with 6 bases between. CDR1 and CDR2 from the germline V gene are MNHEY and SVGAGI. The DNA for the CDR3 is TGTGCCAGCAGTTTCAGGGATTCACCCCTCCACTTT. This sequence encodes CASSFRDSPLHF.

This clone was seen more than once but under ten times. V and J are TRBV7-9 and TRBJ1-1; TRBD1 might be the D (6 bases). The CDR3 sequence is 16 residues long. Per germline, CDR1 SEHNR and CDR2 FQNEAQ (reference sequence). V lost 5 bases, J lost 2 bases, and 18 bases lay in between. CDR3 loop: CASSPPRRGQNTEAFF. The CDR3 nucleotides read TGTGCCAGCAGCCCCCCTAGGAGGGGACAAAACACTGAAGCTTTCTTT.

The chain uses TRBV28 and TRBJ2-7, with 9 bases fitting TRBD1. CDR1 is MDHEN and CDR2 is SYDVKM in the germline V gene. The CDR3 runs 15 residues. Trimming removed 5 bases from V and 4 bases from J; junction bases left unmatched: 9. Written as DNA, the CDR3 is TGTGCCAGCAGTGGACCGGGACAGGGTGGGTACGAGCAGTACTTC. Amino acids: CASSGPGQGGYEQYF.